The 31 T cell receptor beta chains listed next were all sequenced from one sample in a study of CD8 T cells in ankylosing spondylitis. Points from the study as a whole: What appeared characteristic of ankylosing spondylitis blood was a TCR beta motif of several highly homologous variants.

Their antigen targets remain unknown. In TCRdb, the 5' RACE reads were re-called with MiXCR into one record per CDR3 protein. The sample has around 890,000 distinct CDR3 sequences; approximately 10% are singletons. Sequences were obtained from blood, either unsorted or a sorted T cell fraction (not recorded which). These TCRs come from a male donor with ankylosing spondylitis.

This clonotype was found many times. The J gene is TRBJ2-5, the V gene TRBV28; D is unclear. V was cut by 10 bases and J by 5 bases, with 14 bases left in between. Germline lookup yields CDR1 MDHEN and CDR2 SYDVKM. The CDR3 covers 12 residues. DNA of the CDR3: TGTGCCACCTCTCGCTGGGTGGAGACCCAGTACTTC. Translation gives CATSRWVETQYF.

Only a few counts were recorded for this clonotype. The J gene is TRBJ2-3, the V gene TRBV7-6, with 7 bases matching TRBD1. Looked up from germline, CDR1 is SGHVS and CDR2 is FNYEAQ. The CDR3 totals 18 residues. J gave up 0 bases and V 5 bases, and 14 bases lay outside the gene matches. The CDR3 spells CASSIKIGQETSTDTQYF. As DNA, the CDR3 is TGTGCCAGCAGCATTAAAATAGGACAGGAAACTAGCACAGATACGCAGTATTTT.

This clonotype has just a few counts. The chain recombines TRBV5-1 with TRBJ2-1, with 11 bases aligning to TRBD2. V lost 4 bases and J lost 3; bases outside the gene matches: 6. This CDR3 comprises 16 residues. Looked up from germline, CDR1 is SGHRS and CDR2 is YFSETQ. The DNA for the CDR3 is TGCGCCAGCAGCCCCTTAGCGGGGGGGCACTACAATGAGCAGTTCTTC. It encodes CASSPLAGGHYNEQFF.

This clonotype was seen a few times. This sequence joins TRBV4-1 and TRBJ2-1; no definite D call. This CDR3 contains 14 residues. V shed 0 bases and J shed 6 bases, with 9 bases lying between them. Germline assignment: CDR1 MGHRA and CDR2 YSYEKL. CDR3 nucleotide sequence: TGCGCCAGCAGCCAAGAGGGCAGCTCCAATGAGCAGTTCTTC. It translates to CASSQEGSSNEQFF.

This clonotype was found a few times. J is TRBJ2-2 and V is TRBV6-1, with D possibly being TRBD1 or TRBD2 (7 bases each). Trimming pared 8 bases from V and 9 bases from J, leaving 16 bases between. CDR3 length equals 13 residues. Looked up from germline, CDR1 is MNHNS and CDR2 is SASEGT. The CDR3 DNA follows: TGTGCCAGCCTGACAGGGACTACCCGGGAGCTGTTTTTT. It codes for CASLTGTTRELFF.

This sequence joins TRBV12-3 or TRBV12-4 and TRBJ1-1; TRBD1 aligns across 7 bases. V shed 5 bases, J shed 1 base, and the junction held 7 bases outside the gene matches. The CDR3 contains 15 residues. CDR3 DNA sequence: TGTGCCAGCAGTAAGGGACAGCTCCAGAACACTGAAGCTTTCTTT. Encoded protein: CASSKGQLQNTEAFF.

This clonotype was seen only a few times. The chain links TRBV5-1 to TRBJ1-1; D is possibly TRBD1 (5 bases). V was cut by 2 bases and J by 9 bases, with 8 bases left in between. This CDR3 has 11 residues. The germline gives CDR1 SGHRS, CDR2 YFSETQ. The DNA for the CDR3 is TGCGCCAGCAGCTTTTCAGGGAAAGCTTTCTTT. Translation gives CASSFSGKAFF.

This rearrangement joins TRBV7-2 to TRBJ2-7; the D gene is possibly TRBD2 (5 bases). Trimming pared 2 bases from V and 5 bases from J, leaving 13 bases between. Germline V gene lookup returns CDR1 SGHTA and CDR2 FQGNSA. This CDR3 is 14 amino acids long. CDR3 nucleotides: TGTGCCAGCAGCTTAATGTTCGAGGGCGACGAGCAGTACTTC. Translated: CASSLMFEGDEQYF.

This clonotype was observed a handful of times. The chain couples TRBV4-2 to TRBJ1-4, with no clear D. The germline V and J ends were trimmed by 0 bases and 0 bases, with 14 bases remaining between them. CDR1 and CDR2 from the germline V gene are LGHNA and YNFKEQ. This CDR3 is built from 18 residues. The CDR3 region is CASSQEMARASTNEKLFF. The DNA for the CDR3 is TGTGCCAGCAGCCAAGAAATGGCGAGGGCCTCAACTAATGAAAAACTGTTTTTT.

This clonotype showed up many times. The chain joins TRBV5-1 to TRBJ2-1; 7 nucleotides line up with TRBD2. The CDR3 is 16 residues long. Germline trimming cut 4 bases from V and 7 bases from J; bases unmatched to any gene: 14. Germline CDR1 reads SGHRS; CDR2 reads YFSETQ. In DNA form, the CDR3 reads TGCGCCAGCAGCCTCCTGGGGAGGGAGGTGAATAATGAGCAGTTCTTC. Its protein product is CASSLLGREVNNEQFF.

This clonotype was picked up many times. This chain joins TRBV10-3 and TRBJ2-1, with 8 bases lining up with TRBD1. V shed 2 bases, J shed 1 base, and the junction held 4 bases outside the gene matches. Germline V gene lookup returns CDR1 ENHRY and CDR2 SYGVKD. The CDR3 is made up of 16 amino acids. CDR3 in DNA: TGTGCCATCAGTGAGAGGACAGGGCTTTCCTACAATGAGCAGTTCTTC. Translated: CAISERTGLSYNEQFF.

The J gene is TRBJ2-7, the V gene TRBV20-1; D ambiguous. The V gene lost 5 bases and the J gene lost 0 bases, with 11 bases spanning the gap. Germline V CDR1 and CDR2: DFQATT, SNEGSKA (reference sequence). The CDR3 has 13 amino acids. The CDR3 reads CSAQTDSSYEQYF. CDR3 DNA: TGCAGTGCTCAGACTGATAGCTCCTACGAGCAGTACTTC.

Of note for this clonotype: This may be a read error: a much more frequent sequence differs by one nucleotide. V gene TRBV5-1 combines with J gene TRBJ2-7, with 7 bases fitting TRBD2. CDR3 length: 14 residues. Germline V gene lookup returns CDR1 SGHRS and CDR2 YFSETQ. CDR3 sequence: CASRESGEKYDQYF. CDR3 DNA sequence: TGCGCCAGCAGGGAAAGCGGGGAGAAGTACGATCAGTACTTC.

The V and J genes are TRBV11-3 and TRBJ2-1; D remains unclear. There are 15 residues in the CDR3. V gave up 5 bases and J gave up 4 bases, with 15 bases separating them. In germline, CDR1 is SGHNT, CDR2 YENEEA. This chain's CDR3 is CASSPQVARYNEQFF. The CDR3 coding sequence is TGTGCCAGCAGCCCTCAGGTGGCTAGGTACAATGAGCAGTTCTTC. Looking up the rest from reference TRBV11-3 and TRBJ2-1 gives the full variable domain: EAGVVQSPRYKIIEKKQPVAFWCNPISGHNTLYWYLQNLGQGPELLIRYENEEAVDDSQLPKDRFSAERLKGVDSTLKIQPAELGDSAVYLCASSPQVARYNEQFFGPGTRLTVL.

There are a few counts of this clonotype. The chain carries TRBV20-1 and TRBJ1-1; a possible D gene is TRBD1 (6 bases). This CDR3 contains 14 residues. From germline, CDR1 is DFQATT and CDR2 SNEGSKA (reference sequence). V lost 2 bases and J 3 bases, leaving 13 bases between the germline ends. Here the CDR3 DNA reads TGCAGTGCTAGAAGGGGGGCGAGGGACACTGAAGCTTTCTTT. It codes for CSARRGARDTEAFF.

The sample holds many counts of this clonotype. This rearrangement joins TRBV20-1 to TRBJ1-3; 8 positions match TRBD1. The CDR3 runs 15 residues. Germline CDR1 reads DFQATT; CDR2 reads SNEGSKA (reference sequence). V gave up 1 base and J gave up 8 bases; unmatched junction bases: 10. The CDR3 DNA reads as TGCAGTGCTAGAGCCGCGGGACAGGCGGGGGACACCATATATTTT. Amino acid sequence: CSARAAGQAGDTIYF.

This clonotype came up a few times. CDR3 nucleotides: TGCGCCAGCAGCCAAGAAACAGGACAGGGGGCCAAAAACTATGGCTACACCTTC. Translation gives CASSQETGQGAKNYGYTF. The rearrangement uses TRBV4-1 and TRBJ1-2; 11 bases map to TRBD1. The CDR3 is 18 amino acids. The germline gives CDR1 MGHRA, CDR2 YSYEKL. V dropped 0 bases and J dropped 2; count of bases not matched to a gene: 8.

In its sample, this clonotype was seen a few times. The V gene is TRBV20-1, the J gene TRBJ2-7, with D perhaps matching TRBD2 (6 bases). CDR3 size: 14 residues. V gave up 3 bases and J gave up 3 bases, with 15 bases separating them. CDR1 is DFQATT, CDR2 SNEGSKA, per germline (reference sequence). The CDR3 loop reads CSARGTGTFYEQYF. As DNA, the CDR3 is TGCAGTGCTAGGGGGACCGGGACTTTCTACGAGCAGTACTTC.

This clonotype appeared a few times. The CDR3 DNA is TGCAGTGCTAATTGGCAGGGAAGCTCCTACGAGCAGTACTTC. Protein product: CSANWQGSSYEQYF. The V and J genes are TRBV20-1 and TRBJ2-7; perhaps TRBD1 as D (5 bases). The V end lost 4 bases, the J end lost 0 bases, and 13 bases lay between the germline ends. CDR3 length: 14 amino acids. Germline loops: CDR1 DFQATT, CDR2 SNEGSKA (reference sequence).

The chain joins TRBV10-3 to TRBJ2-7; possible D gene TRBD1, 6 bases. Trimming took off 4 bases at V and 4 bases at J, with 17 bases between the two ends. Germline V CDR1 and CDR2: ENHRY, SYGVKD. This CDR3 region has 15 residues. The CDR3 sequence is CAISAFGQGNYEQYF. The CDR3, as DNA: TGTGCCATCAGTGCCTTCGGCCAGGGGAATTACGAGCAGTACTTC.

The J gene is TRBJ2-3, the V gene TRBV15, with D unclear. Trimming removed 5 bases at V and 2 bases at J, with 17 bases between. Looked up from germline, CDR1 is LNHNV and CDR2 is YYDKDF (reference sequence). CDR3 length equals 16 residues. The CDR3 reads CATSDPRRRNTDTQYF. The CDR3, as DNA: TGTGCCACCAGCGACCCCCGCCGACGGAACACAGATACGCAGTATTTT.

This clonotype was seen only a few times. This sequence joins TRBV24-1 and TRBJ1-2; D remains ambiguous. The CDR3 is made up of 15 amino acids. The germline V gene has CDR1 KGHDR and CDR2 SFDVKD. V gave up 3 bases and J gave up 8 bases, with 18 bases separating them. Here the CDR3 DNA reads TGTGCCACCAGTGATCCCGGACGGGCTCCGGACGGCTACACCTTC. Translated, it gives CATSDPGRAPDGYTF.

This clonotype was detected ten times or more. The chain links TRBV5-4 to TRBJ2-5; D is possibly TRBD1 or TRBD2 (5 bases each). CDR1 SGHNT and CDR2 YYREEE come from the germline V gene (reference sequence). Trimming pared 0 bases from V and 4 bases from J, leaving 13 bases between. The CDR3 loop spans 15 amino acids. In DNA form, the CDR3 reads TGTGCCAGCAGCTTGGAAGGTCGGGGCATAGAGACCCAGTACTTC. This sequence encodes CASSLEGRGIETQYF.

This clonotype was counted at least ten times. The chain links TRBV7-2 to TRBJ2-1; 9 bases agree with TRBD1. The CDR3 extends over 15 amino acids. CDR1 and CDR2 (germline): SGHTA, FQGNSA. J lost 13 bases, V lost 4 bases, and 14 bases had no gene match. DNA for the CDR3: TGTGCCAGCAGCTCTCCGGGACAGGGAATTGTGGGACAGTTCTTC. Residues: CASSSPGQGIVGQFF.

This clonotype occurred a few times. The chain recombines TRBV20-1 with TRBJ2-7; TRBD1 is a possible D gene (5 bases). CDR3 length: 12 amino acids. V shed 6 bases and J shed 2 bases, with 11 bases lying between them. The germline gives CDR1 DFQATT, CDR2 SNEGSKA (reference sequence). This CDR3 is CSAGRTTYEQYF. The DNA for the CDR3 is TGCAGTGCCGGCCGGACAACCTACGAGCAGTACTTC.

This clonotype showed up just a few times. The chain recombines TRBV7-2 with TRBJ2-5; TRBD2 matches 13 bases. V gave up 3 bases and J gave up 5 bases; unmatched junction bases: 6. This CDR3 is 16 amino acids long. Looked up from germline, CDR1 is SGHTA and CDR2 is FQGNSA. The CDR3 DNA reads TGTGCCAGCAGCTTCCGACTAGCGGGGGGCGGGGAGACCCAGTACTTC. Residues: CASSFRLAGGGETQYF.

This clonotype appeared a few times. This chain links TRBV20-1 with TRBJ1-2; 7 positions agree with TRBD1. V was pared by 3 bases and J by 4 bases, with 11 bases of the junction left unmatched. This CDR3 is 15 amino acids long. Germline CDR1 and CDR2: DFQATT and SNEGSKA (reference sequence). The CDR3 DNA is TGCAGTGCTAGGAGCACAGGGGTTGGCCTCTATGGCTACACCTTC. Translation gives CSARSTGVGLYGYTF.

This clonotype appeared a single time. The rearrangement uses TRBV4-2 and TRBJ1-2; no definite D call. The V end was cut by 0 bases, the J end by 3 bases, with 11 bases between. Germline CDR1 reads LGHNA; CDR2 reads YNFKEQ. This CDR3 has 15 amino acids. The CDR3 is CASSQDYNSYYGYTF. CDR3 coding DNA: TGTGCCAGCAGCCAAGATTACAACAGTTACTATGGCTACACCTTC.

The V call is TRBV5-4, the J call TRBJ1-6; D gene unclear. The CDR3 is 19 amino acids. Deletions cut 4 bases from V and 3 bases from J, with 23 bases between. Germline CDR1 and CDR2: SGHNT and YYREEE (reference sequence). CDR3 amino acids: CASSLAGSYRTSYNSPLHF. DNA of the CDR3: TGTGCCAGCAGCCTGGCTGGGTCATACCGAACCAGCTATAATTCACCCCTCCACTTT.

The gene calls are TRBV27 and TRBJ2-7; D not resolved. V was clipped by 2 bases and J by 0 bases, with 8 bases between them. The V gene's germline CDR1 is MNHEY and CDR2 SMNVEV (reference sequence). The CDR3 runs to 14 residues. The CDR3 sequence: CASSLQDASYEQYF. Written as DNA, the CDR3 is TGTGCCAGCAGTTTACAGGACGCCTCCTACGAGCAGTACTTC.

The rearrangement links TRBV14 to TRBJ2-2, with D possibly being TRBD2 (6 bases). The germline CDR1 and CDR2 sequences are SGHDN and FVKESK. The CDR3 contains 16 residues. V was pared by 0 bases and J by 3 bases, with 11 bases between. Here the CDR3 DNA reads TGTGCCAGCAGCCAAGAGGGAGGTATCTACACCGGGGAGCTGTTTTTT. This translates into CASSQEGGIYTGELFF.